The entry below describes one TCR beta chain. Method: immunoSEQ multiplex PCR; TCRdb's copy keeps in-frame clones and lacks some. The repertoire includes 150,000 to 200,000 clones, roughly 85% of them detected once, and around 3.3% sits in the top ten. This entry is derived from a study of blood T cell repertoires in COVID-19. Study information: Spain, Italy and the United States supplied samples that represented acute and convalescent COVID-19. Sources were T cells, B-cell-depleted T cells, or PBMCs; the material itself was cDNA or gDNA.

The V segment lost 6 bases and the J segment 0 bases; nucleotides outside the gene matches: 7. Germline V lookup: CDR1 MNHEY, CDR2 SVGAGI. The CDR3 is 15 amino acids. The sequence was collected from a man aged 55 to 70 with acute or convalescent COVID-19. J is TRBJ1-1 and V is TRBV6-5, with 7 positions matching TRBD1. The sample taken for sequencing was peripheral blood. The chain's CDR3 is CASSRDSLMNTEAFF. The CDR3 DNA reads TGTGCCAGCAGCCGGGACAGCTTAATGAACACTGAAGCTTTCTTT.